This TCR beta chain was documented in a study of technical replicates of blood from a handful of donors. The CDR3 has 13 residues. V lost 3 bases and J 1 base, leaving 3 bases between the germline ends. From germline, CDR1 is LNHDA and CDR2 SQIVND (reference sequence). The repertoire was sequenced with immunoSEQ multiplex PCR; TCRdb's copy has only in-frame clones and lacks some. This sample has roughly 90,000 clones, with 85% to 95% found just once. This sequence originates from a human donor in good health. Input material: T cells isolated from PBMCs. This chain connects TRBV19 to TRBJ2-2; D gene uncertain. Written as DNA, the CDR3 is TGTGCCAGTAGTATTCAGAACACCGGGGAGCTGTTTTTT. It encodes CASSIQNTGELFF.